This T cell receptor (beta chain) originates from a study of PD-L1 blockade in urothelial cancer. Study-level background: Atezolizumab was started by patients in the mid-2010s at 1,200 mg intravenously every 3 weeks.

Concerning this clone: Antigen specificity is unknown.

V was pared by 9 bases and J by 6 bases, with 7 bases of the junction left unmatched. Germline assignment: CDR1 SGHDN and CDR2 FVKESK. The CDR3 has 13 residues. Profiling relied on immunoSEQ multiplex PCR, and the TCRdb table lists in-frame clones only, not all of them. The sample has some 77,000 clones; approximately 86% are singletons. General observations from the study: Durable benefit accompanied greater 3-week expansion of tumor-associated blood clones.

Sequencing used PBMCs, obtained around atezolizumab (anti-PD-L1) treatment. This rearrangement joins TRBV14 to TRBJ2-7; 11 bases are shared with TRBD2. This receptor was identified in a woman between 70 and 85 years old with urothelial cancer. CDR3 in amino acids: CASRTSGSSEQYF. The CDR3 coding sequence is TGTGCCAGTCGTACTAGCGGGAGTAGCGAGCAGTACTTC.